These 22 T cell receptor beta chains were all obtained from the same sample, sequenced in a study of T cell repertoires in cytomegalovirus infection. TCRdb redid the calling of the reads with MiXCR, one entry per CDR3 protein. The sample has about 68,000 distinct CDR3 sequences, 22% seen once. The antigens of these receptors remain unknown. Sequencing used PBMCs, sequenced either directly or after in vitro stimulation (not recorded which). These receptors were taken from a human donor in good health (CMV status not recorded). Some clones in this sample may be carry-over from other donors' samples.

This clonotype appeared a few times. The V call is TRBV6-2 or TRBV6-3, the J call TRBJ1-1, with TRBD1 matching 7 bases. Germline-derived CDR1 and CDR2 are MNHEY and SVGEGT. This CDR3 has 13 amino acids. V trimming: 6 bases; J trimming: 6 bases; junction bases outside the gene matches: 7. CDR3 loop: CASRSGGRPEAFF. CDR3 nucleotides: TGTGCCAGCAGGTCAGGGGGTAGACCTGAAGCTTTCTTT.

This clonotype was found a few times. The chain joins TRBV11-2 to TRBJ1-2; D is unresolved. Germline V CDR1 and CDR2: SGHAT, FQNNGV. The CDR3 is made up of 12 amino acids. V was shortened by 5 bases and J by 10 bases, with 14 bases between the two germline ends. In DNA, the CDR3 is TGTGCCAGCAGCCCCCAAGGAAGAGTCTACACCTTC. Translated: CASSPQGRVYTF.

V gene TRBV20-1 combines with J gene TRBJ2-1; TRBD1 is a possible D gene (6 bases). Germline CDR1 is DFQATT and CDR2 is SNEGSKA (reference sequence). This CDR3 is 14 amino acids long. V lost 5 bases and J lost 0, with 11 bases in between. CDR3 in amino acids: CSAEGQFSYNEQFF. The CDR3 region has the DNA TGCAGTGCTGAAGGACAGTTCTCCTACAATGAGCAGTTCTTC.

This clonotype occurred a few times. The junction differs from germline at one of its ends, possibly a read error. The V gene is TRBV11-2, the J gene TRBJ2-7; D possibly corresponds to TRBD2 (6 bases). Germline assignment: CDR1 SGHAT and CDR2 FQNNGV. The CDR3 runs to 16 residues. CDR3 sequence: CASSQFRGLKPYGQYF. CDR3 bases: TGTGCCAGCAGCCAATTCCGGGGACTGAAGCCGTACGGGCAGTACTTC.

This clonotype was observed a few times. The chain employs TRBV28 and TRBJ1-1, with D unresolved. The ends were cut back, 2 bases at V and 11 bases at J, with 12 bases in the middle. In germline, CDR1 is MDHEN, CDR2 SYDVKM. The CDR3 sequence is 12 residues long. The CDR3 reads CASSLSTRDAFF. For the CDR3, the DNA is TGTGCCAGCAGTTTAAGTACGCGGGATGCTTTCTTT.

This clonotype showed up just a few times. The chain employs TRBV7-2 and TRBJ2-2, with D perhaps matching TRBD2 (6 bases). CDR1 is SGHTA and CDR2 is FQGNSA in the germline V gene. CDR3 length: 15 amino acids. With 1 base removed from V and 6 bases from J, the gap between germline ends came to 12 bases. CDR3 sequence reads: CASSLGVAGSGELFF. In DNA, the CDR3 is TGTGCCAGCAGCTTAGGGGTGGCGGGATCCGGGGAGCTGTTTTTT.

This clonotype was found many times. This rearrangement joins TRBV7-8 to TRBJ1-5; D ambiguous. The CDR3 runs to 15 residues. Trimming shortened V by 4 bases and J by 6 bases, and 16 bases separated the two germline ends. CDR1 is SGHVS and CDR2 is FQNEAQ in the germline V gene. This CDR3 is CASSSSAPSGQPQHF. The CDR3 DNA follows: TGTGCCAGCAGCTCATCCGCCCCAAGCGGTCAGCCCCAGCATTTT. Variable domain in full (rest from reference TRBV7-8 and TRBJ1-5): GAGVSQSPRYKVAKRGQDVALRCDPISGHVSLFWYQQALGQGPEFLTYFQNEAQLDKSGLPSDRFFAERPEGSVSTLKIQRTQQEDSAVYLCASSSSAPSGQPQHFGDGTRLSIL.

This clonotype occurred many times. The chain joins TRBV7-2 to TRBJ2-1; 11 nucleotides agree with TRBD2. This CDR3 has 15 residues. Looked up from germline, CDR1 is SGHTA and CDR2 is FQGNSA. The J segment lost 7 bases and the V segment lost 1 base, leaving 3 bases of the junction unmatched. The CDR3 DNA sequence: TGTGCCAGCAGCTTAGATTCTAGCGGGAGGAATGAGCAGTTCTTC. Translation: CASSLDSSGRNEQFF.

This clonotype has only one observation. The chain has TRBV5-6 and TRBJ2-7; the D is unclear. The CDR3 loop spans 12 amino acids. V was trimmed by 1 base and J by 7 bases, leaving 9 bases between them. Germline CDR1 SGHDT, CDR2 YYEEEE. CDR3 sequence: CASSLKGWEQYF. As DNA, the CDR3 is TGTGCCAGCAGCTTGAAGGGATGGGAGCAGTACTTC.

This clonotype was seen a few times. The chain is built from TRBV6-2 or TRBV6-3 and TRBJ2-7; 13 nucleotides align to TRBD2. CDR1 MNHEY and CDR2 SVGEGT come from the germline V gene. V was clipped by 6 bases and J by 2 bases; unmatched bases: 10. This CDR3 spans 17 amino acids. The CDR3 DNA sequence: TGTGCCAGCAGACACGTCCCACTAGCGGGAGGGACCTACGAGCAGTACTTC. Protein product: CASRHVPLAGGTYEQYF.

In regard to this clonotype: A junction boundary mismatches the germline segment, possibly from a read error. DNA of the CDR3: TGTGCCACCAGCAGAGATGGTGAAGGCCCGGTCTTC. Translating it yields CATSRDGEGPVF. The chain couples TRBV15 to TRBJ2-1; no firm D call. The CDR3 runs to 12 residues. CDR1 is LNHNV and CDR2 is YYDKDF in the germline V gene (reference sequence).

This chain uses TRBV19 with TRBJ2-2; no reliable D call. CDR1 is LNHDA, CDR2 SQIVND, per germline (reference sequence). Between the trimmed V and J ends, which lost 6 bases and 2 bases, there was a span of 16 bases. This CDR3 is 16 amino acids long. CDR3 protein: CASSQRATFNTGELFF. The CDR3 DNA follows: TGTGCCAGTAGCCAACGGGCTACGTTCAACACCGGGGAGCTGTTTTTT.

The sample holds a few counts of this clonotype. The genes are TRBV5-4 and TRBJ2-5; maybe TRBD2 (6 bases). Germline V gives CDR1 SGHNT, CDR2 YYREEE (reference sequence). The CDR3 is 15 amino acids. V gave up 5 bases and J gave up 0 bases, with 14 bases separating them. CDR3 sequence (DNA): TGTGCCAGCAGTGCGGGAATGGGGGACCAAGAGACCCAGTACTTC. It translates to CASSAGMGDQETQYF. Using reference TRBV5-4 and TRBJ2-5 for the parts outside the CDR3, the full variable domain is ETGVTQSPTHLIKTRGQQVTLRCSSQSGHNTVSWYQQALGQGPQFIFQYYREEENGRGNFPPRFSGLQFPNYSSELNVNALELDDSALYLCASSAGMGDQETQYFGPGTRLLVL.

CDR3 region: CASQASGMSLETQYF. DNA of the CDR3: TGTGCCAGCCAGGCTAGCGGGATGTCACTGGAGACCCAGTACTTC. The V call is TRBV7-9, the J call TRBJ2-5; 9 positions match TRBD2. This CDR3 region has 15 residues. Germline-derived CDR1 and CDR2 are SEHNR and FQNEAQ (reference sequence). V gave up 8 bases and J gave up 5 bases; unmatched junction bases: 12.

Comments on this clonotype: At one end, the junction sequence differs from germline, possibly due to a read error. This rearrangement joins TRBV7-2 to TRBJ2-7; 12 bases fit TRBD2. Germline lookup yields CDR1 SGHTA and CDR2 FQGNSA. The CDR3 has 12 residues. The CDR3 is CASSLGLAGGSF. Written as DNA, the CDR3 is TGTGCCAGCAGCTTAGGTCTAGCGGGAGGGAGCTTC.

Concerning this clonotype: This may come from a read error, since a much larger clone is one base off. The chain employs TRBV7-2 and TRBJ2-1; 8 bases fit TRBD2. The CDR3 runs to 15 residues. Germline V gene sequence: CDR1 SGHTA, CDR2 FQGNSA. The trim removed 9 bases at V and 5 bases at J, leaving 12 bases unmatched. CDR3 nucleotides: TGTGCCAGAAGCCAGGCACTAGCGGCCCACAATGAGCAGTTCTTC. It is translated as CARSQALAAHNEQFF.

At least ten counts were recorded for this clonotype. This CDR3 is CASSSSGTGVETQYF. CDR3 nucleotides: TGTGCCAGCAGCAGCTCCGGGACAGGGGTTGAGACCCAGTACTTC. This chain uses TRBV7-2 with TRBJ2-5, with 10 bases lining up with TRBD1. Trimming cost V 5 bases and J 5 bases; bases outside gene matches: 8. This CDR3 contains 15 residues. From germline, CDR1 is SGHTA and CDR2 FQGNSA.

This clonotype was counted only a few times. The chain has TRBV28 and TRBJ2-5; D is perhaps TRBD2 (5 bases). Germline lookup yields CDR1 MDHEN and CDR2 SYDVKM. Trimming took 8 bases from V and 4 from J, leaving 14 bases between them. There are 13 residues in the CDR3. The CDR3 sequence: CASGPGSGETQYF. CDR3 nucleotides: TGTGCCAGCGGGCCAGGCAGCGGAGAGACCCAGTACTTC. Combining the CDR3 with reference TRBV28 and TRBJ2-5 gives the whole variable domain DVKVTQSSRYLVKRTGEKVFLECVQDMDHENMFWYRQDPGLGLRLIYFSYDVKMKEKGDIPEGYSVSREKKERFSLILESASTNQTSMYLCASGPGSGETQYFGPGTRLLVL.

The rearrangement joins TRBV28 to TRBJ2-3; D is unresolved. This CDR3 spans 12 amino acids. CDR1 is MDHEN and CDR2 is SYDVKM in the germline V gene. Trimming left V 5 bases short and J 4 bases short, with 7 bases between. The CDR3 is CASSAQSDTQYF. CDR3 DNA: TGTGCCAGCAGTGCCCAGTCAGATACGCAGTATTTT. Together with reference TRBV28 and TRBJ2-3, the CDR3 gives the full variable domain: DVKVTQSSRYLVKRTGEKVFLECVQDMDHENMFWYRQDPGLGLRLIYFSYDVKMKEKGDIPEGYSVSREKKERFSLILESASTNQTSMYLCASSAQSDTQYFGPGTRLTVL.

The V and J genes are TRBV3-1 and TRBJ2-3; 9 bases fit TRBD1. Germline V gene data show CDR1 as LGHDT and CDR2 as YNNKEL (reference sequence). The CDR3 consists of 15 residues. Trimming at V came to 4 bases and at J to 3 bases, leaving 5 bases not matched to a gene. The CDR3 protein is CASSRETGGTDTQYF. CDR3 bases: TGTGCCAGCAGCCGAGAGACAGGGGGAACAGATACGCAGTATTTT.

The rearrangement links TRBV11-1 to TRBJ2-1; 8 bases fit TRBD2. The germline CDR1 and CDR2 sequences are SGHAT and FQDESV (reference sequence). The CDR3 is made up of 15 amino acids. V lost 6 bases to trimming and J lost 5 bases; unmatched junction nucleotides: 9. Written as DNA, the CDR3 is TGTGCCAGCAGTCGGACTAGCAGCCCCGACAATGAGCAGTTCTTC. Protein product: CASSRTSSPDNEQFF.

The sample holds one count of this clonotype. The rearrangement links TRBV14 to TRBJ2-7; weak D call: TRBD1 (5 bases). V was clipped by 3 bases and J by 2 bases, with 17 bases between them. This CDR3 region has 16 residues. The germline CDR1 and CDR2 sequences are SGHDN and FVKESK. CDR3 sequence reads: CASSHNRRTPPYEQYV. DNA for the CDR3: TGTGCCAGCAGCCACAACCGTCGGACACCACCCTACGAGCAGTACGTC.